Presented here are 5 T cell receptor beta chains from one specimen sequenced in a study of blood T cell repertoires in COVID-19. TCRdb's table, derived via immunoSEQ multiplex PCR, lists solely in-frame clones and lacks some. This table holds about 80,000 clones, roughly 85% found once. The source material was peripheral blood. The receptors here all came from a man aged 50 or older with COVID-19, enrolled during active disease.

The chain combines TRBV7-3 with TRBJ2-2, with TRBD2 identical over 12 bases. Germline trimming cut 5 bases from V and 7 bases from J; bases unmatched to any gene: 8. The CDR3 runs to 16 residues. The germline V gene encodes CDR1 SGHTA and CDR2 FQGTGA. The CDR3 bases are TGTGCCAGCAGCAAACTAGCGGGAGGTGGTCGCGGGGAGCTGTTTTTT. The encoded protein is CASSKLAGGGRGELFF.

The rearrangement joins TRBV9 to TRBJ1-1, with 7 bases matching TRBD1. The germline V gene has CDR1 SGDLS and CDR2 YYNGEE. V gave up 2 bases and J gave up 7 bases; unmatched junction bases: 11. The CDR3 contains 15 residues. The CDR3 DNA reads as TGTGCCAGCAGCGTGGCGGCGGGGACAGAGAGTGAAGCTTTCTTT. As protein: CASSVAAGTESEAFF.

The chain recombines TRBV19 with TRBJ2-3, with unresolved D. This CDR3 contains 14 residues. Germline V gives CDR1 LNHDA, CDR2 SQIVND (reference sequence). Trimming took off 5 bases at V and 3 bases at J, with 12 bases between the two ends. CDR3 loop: CASSPVLGTDTQYF. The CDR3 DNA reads TGTGCCAGTAGTCCCGTCCTCGGGACAGATACGCAGTATTTT. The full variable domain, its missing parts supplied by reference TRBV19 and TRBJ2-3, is DGGITQSPKYLFRKEGQNVTLSCEQNLNHDAMYWYRQDPGQGLRLIYYSQIVNDFQKGDIAEGYSVSREKKESFPLTVTSAQKNPTAFYLCASSPVLGTDTQYFGPGTRLTVL.

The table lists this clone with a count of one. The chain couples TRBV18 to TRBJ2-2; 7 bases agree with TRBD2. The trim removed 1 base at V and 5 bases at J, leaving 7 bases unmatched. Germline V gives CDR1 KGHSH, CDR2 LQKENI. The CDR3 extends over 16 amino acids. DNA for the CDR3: TGTGCCAGCTCACCACGACACGGGAGGAGTACCGGGGAGCTGTTTTTT. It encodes CASSPRHGRSTGELFF.

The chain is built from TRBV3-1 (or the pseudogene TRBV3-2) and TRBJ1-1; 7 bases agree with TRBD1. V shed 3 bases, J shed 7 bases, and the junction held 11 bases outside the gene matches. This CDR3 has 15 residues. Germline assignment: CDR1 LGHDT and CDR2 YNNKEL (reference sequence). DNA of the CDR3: TGTGCCAGCAGCCAGGATTTGGACAGGCGAGGTGAAGCTTTCTTT. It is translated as CASSQDLDRRGEAFF.